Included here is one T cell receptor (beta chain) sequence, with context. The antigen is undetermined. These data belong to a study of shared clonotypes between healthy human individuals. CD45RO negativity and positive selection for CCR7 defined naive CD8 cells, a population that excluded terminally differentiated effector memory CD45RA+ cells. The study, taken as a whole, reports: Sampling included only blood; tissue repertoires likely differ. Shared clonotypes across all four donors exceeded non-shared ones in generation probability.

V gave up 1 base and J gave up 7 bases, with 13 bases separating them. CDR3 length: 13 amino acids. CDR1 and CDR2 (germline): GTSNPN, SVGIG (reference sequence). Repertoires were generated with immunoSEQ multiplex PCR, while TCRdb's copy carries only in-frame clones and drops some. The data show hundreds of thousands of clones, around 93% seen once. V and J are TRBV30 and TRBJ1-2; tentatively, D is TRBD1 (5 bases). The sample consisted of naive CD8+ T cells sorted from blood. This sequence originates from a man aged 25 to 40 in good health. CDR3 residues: CAWSAIGVGGYTF. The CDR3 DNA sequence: TGTGCCTGGAGTGCTATAGGGGTGGGTGGCTACACCTTC.